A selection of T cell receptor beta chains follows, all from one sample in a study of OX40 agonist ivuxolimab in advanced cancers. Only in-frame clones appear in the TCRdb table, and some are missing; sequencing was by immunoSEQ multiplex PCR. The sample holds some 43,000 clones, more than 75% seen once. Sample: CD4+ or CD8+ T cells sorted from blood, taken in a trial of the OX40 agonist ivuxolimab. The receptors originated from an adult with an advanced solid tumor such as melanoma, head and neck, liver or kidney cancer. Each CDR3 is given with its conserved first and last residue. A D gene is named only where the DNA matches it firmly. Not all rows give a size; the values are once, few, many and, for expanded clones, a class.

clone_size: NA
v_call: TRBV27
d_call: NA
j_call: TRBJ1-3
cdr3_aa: CASKPSRDRDTIYF
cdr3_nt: TGTGCCAGCAAACCCTCCAGGGACCGGGACACCATATATTTT

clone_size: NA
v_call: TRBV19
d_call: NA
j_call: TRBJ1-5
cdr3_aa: CASSKIHPSNQPQHF
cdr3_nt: TGTGCCAGTAGTAAAATTCACCCGAGCAATCAGCCCCAGCATTTT

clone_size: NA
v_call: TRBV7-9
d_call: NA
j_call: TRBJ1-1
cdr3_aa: CASSFSGINTEAFF
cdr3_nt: TGTGCCAGCAGCTTTTCCGGGATAAACACTGAAGCTTTCTTT

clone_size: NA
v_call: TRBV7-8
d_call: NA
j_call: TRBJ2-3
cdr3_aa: CASSLTRVRGDTQYF
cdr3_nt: TGTGCCAGCAGCCTAACACGGGTGAGAGGAGATACGCAGTATTTT

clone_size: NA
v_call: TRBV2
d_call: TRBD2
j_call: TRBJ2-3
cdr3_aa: CATGTSGSTDTQYF
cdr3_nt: TGTGCCACCGGGACTAGCGGGAGCACAGATACGCAGTATTTT

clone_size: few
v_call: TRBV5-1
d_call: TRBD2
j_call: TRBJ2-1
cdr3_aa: CASSLDAAGGSVF
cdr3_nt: TGCGCCAGCAGCTTGGATGCGGCGGGGGGTTCGGTCTTC

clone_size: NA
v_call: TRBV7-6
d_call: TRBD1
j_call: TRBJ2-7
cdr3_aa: CASSPWLDRTYEQYF
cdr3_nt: TGTGCCAGCAGCCCCTGGTTGGACAGGACCTACGAGCAGTACTTC

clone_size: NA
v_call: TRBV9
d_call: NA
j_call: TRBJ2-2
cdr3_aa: CASSVGERGTGELFF
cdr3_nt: TGTGCCAGCAGCGTAGGGGAACGCGGCACCGGGGAGCTGTTTTTT

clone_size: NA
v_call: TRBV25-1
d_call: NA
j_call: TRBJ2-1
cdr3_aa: CASSEPLTGNEQFF
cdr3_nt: TGTGCCAGCAGTGAACCCCTGACAGGCAATGAGCAGTTCTTC

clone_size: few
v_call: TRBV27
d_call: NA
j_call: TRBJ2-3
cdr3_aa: CASSWVQGATDTQYF
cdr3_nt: TGTGCCAGCAGTTGGGTACAAGGGGCCACAGATACGCAGTATTTT

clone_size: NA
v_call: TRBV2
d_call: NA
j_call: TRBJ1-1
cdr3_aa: CASMRGSTEAFF
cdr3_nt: TGTGCCAGCATGAGAGGCAGCACTGAAGCTTTCTTT

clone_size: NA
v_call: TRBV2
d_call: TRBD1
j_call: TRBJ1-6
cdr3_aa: CASRDRGRVSPLHF
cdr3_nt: TGTGCCAGCAGGGACAGGGGGCGAGTTTCACCCCTCCACTTT

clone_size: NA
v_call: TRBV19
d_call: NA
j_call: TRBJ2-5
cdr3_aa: CASSIVGAETQYF
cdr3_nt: TGTGCCAGTAGTATCGTCGGAGCGGAGACCCAGTACTTC

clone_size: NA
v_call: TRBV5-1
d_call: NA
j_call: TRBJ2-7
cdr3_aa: CASSKNRDTYEQYF
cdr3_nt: TGCGCCAGCAGCAAAAACCGGGACACCTACGAGCAGTACTTC

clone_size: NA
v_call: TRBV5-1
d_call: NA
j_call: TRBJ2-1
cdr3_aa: CASMRGKIHNEQFF
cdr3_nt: TGCGCCAGCATGCGGGGTAAGATCCACAATGAGCAGTTCTTC

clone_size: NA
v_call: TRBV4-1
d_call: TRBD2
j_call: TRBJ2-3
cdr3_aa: CASSLSGGASTDTQYF
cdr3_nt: TGCGCCAGCAGCCTTAGCGGGGGGGCTAGCACAGATACGCAGTATTTT

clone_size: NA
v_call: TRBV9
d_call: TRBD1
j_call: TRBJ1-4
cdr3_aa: CASSQGQGTEKLFF
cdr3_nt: TGTGCCAGCAGCCAAGGACAGGGGACCGAAAAACTGTTTTTT

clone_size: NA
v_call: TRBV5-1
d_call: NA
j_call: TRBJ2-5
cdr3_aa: CASSYDRETQYF
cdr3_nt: TGCGCCAGCAGCTACGACCGGGAGACCCAGTACTTC

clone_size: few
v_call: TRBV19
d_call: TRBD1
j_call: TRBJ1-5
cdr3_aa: CASSRQGDQPQHF
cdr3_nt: TGTGCCAGTAGCCGACAGGGTGATCAGCCCCAGCATTTT

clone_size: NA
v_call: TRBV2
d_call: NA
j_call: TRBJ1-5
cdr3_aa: CASSTGGRQPQHF
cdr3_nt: TGTGCCAGCAGCACGGGGGGGCGGCAGCCCCAGCATTTT

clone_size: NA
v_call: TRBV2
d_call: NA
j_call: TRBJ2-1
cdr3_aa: CASRMEGPEQFF
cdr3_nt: TGTGCCAGCAGGATGGAGGGCCCAGAGCAGTTCTTC

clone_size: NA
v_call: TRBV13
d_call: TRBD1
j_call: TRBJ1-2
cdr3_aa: CASNRQGADYGYTF
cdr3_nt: TGTGCCAGCAATAGACAGGGGGCTGACTATGGCTACACCTTC

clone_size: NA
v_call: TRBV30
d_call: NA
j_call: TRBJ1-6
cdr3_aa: CAWSVGGNNSPLHF
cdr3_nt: TGTGCCTGGAGTGTGGGGGGTAATAATTCACCCCTCCACTTT

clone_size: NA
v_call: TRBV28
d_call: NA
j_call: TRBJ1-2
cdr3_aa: CASRTARNYGYTF
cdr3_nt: TGTGCCAGCCGGACAGCCAGGAACTATGGCTACACCTTC

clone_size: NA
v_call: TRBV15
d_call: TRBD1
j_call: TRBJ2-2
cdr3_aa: CATSRGWAGGSTGELFF
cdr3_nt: TGTGCCACCAGCAGAGGGTGGGCAGGGGGCTCCACCGGGGAGCTGTTTTTT

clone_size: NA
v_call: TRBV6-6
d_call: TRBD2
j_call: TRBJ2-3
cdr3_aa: CASSDGTTSTDTQYF
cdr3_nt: TGTGCCAGCAGTGACGGGACTACGAGCACAGATACGCAGTATTTT

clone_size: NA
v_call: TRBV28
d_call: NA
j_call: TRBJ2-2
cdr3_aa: CASSLVGARLFF
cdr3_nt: TGTGCCAGCAGTTTAGTTGGGGCCCGACTGTTTTTT

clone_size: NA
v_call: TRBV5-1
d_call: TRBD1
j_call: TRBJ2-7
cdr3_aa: CASSPDRPSSYEQYF
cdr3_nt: TGCGCCAGCAGCCCGGACAGGCCCAGCTCCTACGAGCAGTACTTC

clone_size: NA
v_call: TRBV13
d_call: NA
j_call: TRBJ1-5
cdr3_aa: CASSVNNQPQHF
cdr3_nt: TGTGCCAGCAGCGTCAACAATCAGCCCCAGCATTTT

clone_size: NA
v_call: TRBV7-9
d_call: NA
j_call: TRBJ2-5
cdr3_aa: CASSSAGTSRRETQYF
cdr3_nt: TGTGCCAGCAGCTCCGCCGGGACCTCGAGGCGAGAGACCCAGTACTTC

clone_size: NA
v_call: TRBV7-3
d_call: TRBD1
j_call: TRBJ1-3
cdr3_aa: CASSFFFNGDRGRDTIYF
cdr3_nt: TGTGCCAGCAGCTTTTTCTTTAACGGGGACAGGGGGCGAGACACCATATATTTT

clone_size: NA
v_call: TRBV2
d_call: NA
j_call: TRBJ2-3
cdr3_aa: CASTLVSGPTDTQYF
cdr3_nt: TGTGCCAGCACCTTGGTTAGCGGTCCAACAGATACGCAGTATTTT

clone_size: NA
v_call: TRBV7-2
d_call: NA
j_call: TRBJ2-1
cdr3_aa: CASSLSPGGRYNEQFF
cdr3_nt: TGTGCCAGCAGCTTATCCCCCGGGGGCCGCTACAATGAGCAGTTCTTC